The rows below give T cell receptor beta chains drawn from one sample of a study of blood T cell repertoires in COVID-19. Sequencing was performed with immunoSEQ multiplex PCR; in TCRdb, only in-frame clones are kept and a portion is missing. The sample lists 300,000 to 400,000 clones, about 90% occurring once. The sequenced sample consisted of peripheral blood. The receptors stem from a woman under 30 who had recovered from COVID-19. Each CDR3 is given with its conserved first and last residue. A D gene is named only where the DNA matches it firmly. The listing skips clone size in some rows; elsewhere it reads once, few, many or a size class.

D: TRBD1; size: .; V: TRBV14; J: TRBJ1-1; CDR3: CASRYDRANTEAFF
D: .; size: once; V: TRBV10-3; J: TRBJ1-2; CDR3: CAISESVGELNYGYTF
D: .; size: few; V: TRBV29-1; J: TRBJ1-3; CDR3: CSTGTGNTIYF
D: .; size: .; V: TRBV11-3; J: TRBJ2-1; CDR3: CASSFDRSYNEQFF
D: .; size: .; V: TRBV18; J: TRBJ2-2; CDR3: CASSSRTFTGELFF
D: TRBD1; size: .; V: TRBV14; J: TRBJ1-3; CDR3: CASSQQGGPGNTIYF
D: .; size: .; V: TRBV7-2; J: TRBJ2-3; CDR3: CASSLEGGFSTDTQYF
D: TRBD2; size: .; V: TRBV7-8; J: TRBJ2-1; CDR3: CASSPRLAGGPVDEQFF
D: TRBD2; size: .; V: TRBV19; J: TRBJ2-4; CDR3: CASSTNYGGTRERVIQYF
D: TRBD2; size: .; V: TRBV4-3; J: TRBJ2-2; CDR3: CASSLWTGTSGRAPGELFF
D: .; size: .; V: TRBV19; J: TRBJ1-5; CDR3: CASRRGQGQPQHF
D: .; size: .; V: TRBV7-8; J: TRBJ2-6; CDR3: CASSSGSGANVLTF
D: TRBD2; size: .; V: TRBV7-9; J: TRBJ2-5; CDR3: CASSLPGREGLETQYF
D: TRBD2; size: .; V: TRBV24-1; J: TRBJ2-6; CDR3: CATSTGGWANVLTF
D: TRBD1; size: once; V: TRBV29-1; J: TRBJ2-5; CDR3: CSVVGQGETQYF
D: TRBD2; size: .; V: TRBV19; J: TRBJ2-1; CDR3: CASTPGGAGGKGNEQFF
D: .; size: .; V: TRBV4-1; J: TRBJ1-2; CDR3: CASSQVFKGGHGYTF
D: TRBD1; size: .; V: TRBV11-3; J: TRBJ1-2; CDR3: CASSPRTGDYGYTF
D: TRBD1; size: .; V: TRBV5-1; J: TRBJ1-1; CDR3: CASSLQGPSGEAFF
D: .; size: .; V: TRBV5-1; J: TRBJ1-2; CDR3: CASSLDVRAGYGYTF
D: .; size: .; V: TRBV19; J: TRBJ2-1; CDR3: CASSGAGLANEQFF
D: .; size: .; V: TRBV20-1; J: TRBJ1-4; CDR3: CSASDAGAPNNEKLFF
D: .; size: .; V: TRBV12-3/TRBV12-4; J: TRBJ1-2; CDR3: CASSRQEYGYTF
D: TRBD1; size: .; V: TRBV9; J: TRBJ2-3; CDR3: CASSVEGQGPVADTQYF
D: .; size: .; V: TRBV7-8; J: TRBJ1-5; CDR3: CASTQGSPLDQPQHF
D: .; size: .; V: TRBV5-1; J: TRBJ2-2; CDR3: CASSLGLGPGELFF
D: .; size: .; V: TRBV19; J: TRBJ1-2; CDR3: CASSRAGLGYGYTF
D: TRBD2; size: .; V: TRBV6-4; J: TRBJ2-1; CDR3: CASSARRLAGSYNEQFF
D: TRBD2; size: .; V: TRBV12-5; J: TRBJ2-3; CDR3: CASGLGTSGDTDTQYF
D: .; size: once; V: TRBV19; J: TRBJ2-1; CDR3: CASSRDTYNEQFF
D: .; size: .; V: TRBV24-1; J: TRBJ1-4; CDR3: CATSDSGAGGEKLFF
D: .; size: .; V: TRBV11-2; J: TRBJ1-3; CDR3: CASSLDIRRNTIYF
D: TRBD1; size: few; V: TRBV2; J: TRBJ1-4; CDR3: CASGTGATNEKLFF
D: TRBD1; size: .; V: TRBV6-1; J: TRBJ1-5; CDR3: CASSEKKNRGRRQPQHF
D: .; size: .; V: TRBV3-1/TRBV3-2; J: TRBJ2-1; CDR3: CASSLGQQTDGNEQFF
D: TRBD2; size: .; V: TRBV19; J: TRBJ2-3; CDR3: CASSIRGRAGDTQYF
D: .; size: .; V: TRBV24-1; J: TRBJ1-1; CDR3: CATPTVSTEAFF
D: .; size: few; V: TRBV2; J: TRBJ1-2; CDR3: CASSPDSNYGYTF
D: .; size: .; V: TRBV19; J: TRBJ1-1; CDR3: CASSIGMSTEAFF
D: TRBD1; size: .; V: TRBV5-4; J: TRBJ2-5; CDR3: CASAQGKETQYF
D: .; size: once; V: TRBV6-2/TRBV6-3; J: TRBJ1-1; CDR3: CASSYGVGTPATEAFF
D: TRBD1; size: .; V: TRBV7-7; J: TRBJ1-2; CDR3: CASSSEAAGQGGVGYTF
D: TRBD1; size: once; V: TRBV5-1; J: TRBJ2-1; CDR3: CASRTGSYNEQFF
D: .; size: .; V: TRBV18; J: TRBJ2-1; CDR3: CASSPNIVRVGKSYNEQFF
D: .; size: .; V: TRBV7-9; J: TRBJ2-5; CDR3: CASSLVGSAQETQYF
D: .; size: .; V: TRBV18; J: TRBJ1-2; CDR3: CASYRDTGVGYTF
D: .; size: .; V: TRBV12-3/TRBV12-4; J: TRBJ2-1; CDR3: CASSLRNEQFF
D: TRBD1; size: .; V: TRBV6-6; J: TRBJ1-2; CDR3: CASSLEGASSIYGYTF